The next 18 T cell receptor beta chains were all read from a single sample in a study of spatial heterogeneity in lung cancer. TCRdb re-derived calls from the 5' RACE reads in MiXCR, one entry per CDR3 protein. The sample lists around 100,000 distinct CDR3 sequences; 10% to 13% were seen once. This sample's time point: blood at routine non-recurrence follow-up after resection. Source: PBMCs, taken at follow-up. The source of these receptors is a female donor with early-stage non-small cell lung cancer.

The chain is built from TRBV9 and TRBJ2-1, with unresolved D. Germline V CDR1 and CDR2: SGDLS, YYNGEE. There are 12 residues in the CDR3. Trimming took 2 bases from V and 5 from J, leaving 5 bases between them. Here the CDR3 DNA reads TGTGCCAGCAGCGTGGAAGACAATGAGCAGTTCTTC. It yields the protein CASSVEDNEQFF.

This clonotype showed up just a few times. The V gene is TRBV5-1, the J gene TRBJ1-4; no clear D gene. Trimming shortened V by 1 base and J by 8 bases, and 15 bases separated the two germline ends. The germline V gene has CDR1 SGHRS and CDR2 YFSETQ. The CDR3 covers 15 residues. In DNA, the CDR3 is TGCGCCAGCAGCTTGTCCTCCAATACGAGAGAAAAACTGTTTTTT. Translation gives CASSLSSNTREKLFF.

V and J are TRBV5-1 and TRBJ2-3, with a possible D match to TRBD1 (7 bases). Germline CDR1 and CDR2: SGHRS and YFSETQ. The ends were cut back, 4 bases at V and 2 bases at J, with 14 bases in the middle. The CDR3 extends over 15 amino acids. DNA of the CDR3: TGCGCCAGCAGCGGAGGGACAGCAAACACAGATACGCAGTATTTT. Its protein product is CASSGGTANTDTQYF.

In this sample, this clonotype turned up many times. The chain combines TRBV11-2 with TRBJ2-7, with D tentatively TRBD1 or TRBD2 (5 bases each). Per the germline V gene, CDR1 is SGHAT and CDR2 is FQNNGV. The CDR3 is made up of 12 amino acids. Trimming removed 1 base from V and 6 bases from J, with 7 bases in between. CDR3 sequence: CASSLGGAEQYF. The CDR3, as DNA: TGTGCCAGCAGCTTAGGAGGGGCCGAGCAGTACTTC.

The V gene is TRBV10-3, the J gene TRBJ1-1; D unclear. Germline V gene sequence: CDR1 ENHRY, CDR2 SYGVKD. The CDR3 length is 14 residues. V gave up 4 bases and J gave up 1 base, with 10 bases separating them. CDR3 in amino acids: CAISGGGRNTEAFF. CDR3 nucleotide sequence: TGTGCCATCAGTGGGGGTGGTCGGAACACTGAAGCTTTCTTT.

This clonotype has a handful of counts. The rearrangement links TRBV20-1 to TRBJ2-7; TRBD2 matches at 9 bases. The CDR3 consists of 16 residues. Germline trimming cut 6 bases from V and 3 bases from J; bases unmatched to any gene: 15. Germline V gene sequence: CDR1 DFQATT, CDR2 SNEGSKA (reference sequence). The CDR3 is CSAKRPGLALVYEQYF. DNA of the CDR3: TGCAGTGCCAAGCGTCCGGGACTAGCATTGGTCTACGAGCAGTACTTC.

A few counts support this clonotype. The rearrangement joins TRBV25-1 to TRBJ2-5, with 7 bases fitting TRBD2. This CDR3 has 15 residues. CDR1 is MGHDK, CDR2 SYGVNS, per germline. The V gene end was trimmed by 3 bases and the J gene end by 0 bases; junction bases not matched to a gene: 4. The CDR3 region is CASSELAAYQETQYF. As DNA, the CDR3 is TGTGCCAGCAGTGAGCTAGCGGCGTACCAAGAGACCCAGTACTTC.

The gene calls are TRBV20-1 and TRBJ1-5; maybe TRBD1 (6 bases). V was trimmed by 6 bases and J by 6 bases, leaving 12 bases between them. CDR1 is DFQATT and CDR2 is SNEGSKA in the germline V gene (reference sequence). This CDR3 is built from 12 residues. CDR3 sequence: CSADRSPQPQHF. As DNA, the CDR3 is TGCAGTGCCGACAGGTCCCCTCAGCCCCAGCATTTT.

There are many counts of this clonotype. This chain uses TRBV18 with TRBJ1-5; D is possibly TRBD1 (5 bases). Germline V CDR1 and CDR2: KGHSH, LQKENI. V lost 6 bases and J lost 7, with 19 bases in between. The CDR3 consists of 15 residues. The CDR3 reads CASSLRQGIRQPQHF. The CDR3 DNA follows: TGTGCCAGCTCGCTTCGTCAGGGAATCAGGCAGCCCCAGCATTTT.

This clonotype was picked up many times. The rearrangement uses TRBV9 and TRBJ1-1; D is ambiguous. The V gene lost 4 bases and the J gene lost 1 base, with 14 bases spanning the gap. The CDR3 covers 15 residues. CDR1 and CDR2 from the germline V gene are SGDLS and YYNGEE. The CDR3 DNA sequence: TGTGCCAGCAGCCCGGGTGCGGTTACGAACACTGAAGCTTTCTTT. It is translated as CASSPGAVTNTEAFF. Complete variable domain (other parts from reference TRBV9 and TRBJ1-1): DSGVTQTPKHLITATGQRVTLRCSPRSGDLSVYWYQQSLDQGLQFLIQYYNGEERAKGNILERFSAQQFPDLHSELNLSSLELGDSALYFCASSPGAVTNTEAFFGQGTRLTVV.

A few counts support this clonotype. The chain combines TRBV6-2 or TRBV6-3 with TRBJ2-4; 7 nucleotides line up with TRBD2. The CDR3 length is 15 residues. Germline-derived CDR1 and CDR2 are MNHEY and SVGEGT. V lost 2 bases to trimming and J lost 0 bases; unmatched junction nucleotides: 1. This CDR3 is CASSYGGGAKNIQYF. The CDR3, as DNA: TGTGCCAGCAGTTACGGGGGGGGAGCCAAAAACATTCAGTACTTC.

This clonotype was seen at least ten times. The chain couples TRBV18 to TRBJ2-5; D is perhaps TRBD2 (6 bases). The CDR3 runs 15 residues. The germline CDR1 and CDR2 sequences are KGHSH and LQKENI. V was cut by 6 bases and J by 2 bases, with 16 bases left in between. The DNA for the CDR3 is TGTGCCAGCTCCTCAACAACCGGGAGTCAAGAGACCCAGTACTTC. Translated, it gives CASSSTTGSQETQYF.

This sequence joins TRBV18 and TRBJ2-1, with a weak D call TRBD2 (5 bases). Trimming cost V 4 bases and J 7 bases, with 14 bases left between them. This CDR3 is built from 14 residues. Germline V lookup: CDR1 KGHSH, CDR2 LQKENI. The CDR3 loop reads CASSRTARDNEQFF. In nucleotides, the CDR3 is TGTGCCAGCTCACGTACGGCGAGGGATAATGAGCAGTTCTTC.

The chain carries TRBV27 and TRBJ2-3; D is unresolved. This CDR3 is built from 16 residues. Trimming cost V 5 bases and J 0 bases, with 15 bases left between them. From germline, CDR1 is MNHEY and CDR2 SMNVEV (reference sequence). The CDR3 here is CASSLSRPTSTDTQYF. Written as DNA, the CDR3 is TGTGCCAGCAGTCTTAGCAGACCCACTAGCACAGATACGCAGTATTTT.

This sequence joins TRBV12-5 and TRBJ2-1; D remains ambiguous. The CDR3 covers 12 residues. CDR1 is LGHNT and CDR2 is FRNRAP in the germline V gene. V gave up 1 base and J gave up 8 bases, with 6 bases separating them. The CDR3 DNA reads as TGTGCTAGTGGTTTGGGTTCTGATGAGCAGTTCTTC. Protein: CASGLGSDEQFF.

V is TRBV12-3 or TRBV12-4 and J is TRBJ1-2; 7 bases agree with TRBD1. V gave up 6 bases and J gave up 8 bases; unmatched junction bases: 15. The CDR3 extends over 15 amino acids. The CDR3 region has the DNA TGTGCCAGCAGCCCCGCCCGGACAGGCTCCCGAGGCTACACCTTC. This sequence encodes CASSPARTGSRGYTF.

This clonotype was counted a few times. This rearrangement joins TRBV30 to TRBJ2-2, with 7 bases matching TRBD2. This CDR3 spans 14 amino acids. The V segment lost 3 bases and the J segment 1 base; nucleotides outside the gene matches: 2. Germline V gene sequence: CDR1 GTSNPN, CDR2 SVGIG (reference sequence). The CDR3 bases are TGTGCCTGGAGCAGCGGGGTGAACACCGGGGAGCTGTTTTTT. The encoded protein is CAWSSGVNTGELFF.

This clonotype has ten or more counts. The CDR3 DNA reads TGTGCCAGCTCACCACCGGGTATTTCTGGAAGGGGTTTACGCGTGCAGTACTTC. Its translation: CASSPPGISGRGLRVQYF. J is TRBJ2-7 and V is TRBV18; D is possibly TRBD1 (5 bases). V lost 0 bases and J lost 9, with 27 bases in between. CDR3 size: 18 residues. Per the germline V gene, CDR1 is KGHSH and CDR2 is LQKENI.